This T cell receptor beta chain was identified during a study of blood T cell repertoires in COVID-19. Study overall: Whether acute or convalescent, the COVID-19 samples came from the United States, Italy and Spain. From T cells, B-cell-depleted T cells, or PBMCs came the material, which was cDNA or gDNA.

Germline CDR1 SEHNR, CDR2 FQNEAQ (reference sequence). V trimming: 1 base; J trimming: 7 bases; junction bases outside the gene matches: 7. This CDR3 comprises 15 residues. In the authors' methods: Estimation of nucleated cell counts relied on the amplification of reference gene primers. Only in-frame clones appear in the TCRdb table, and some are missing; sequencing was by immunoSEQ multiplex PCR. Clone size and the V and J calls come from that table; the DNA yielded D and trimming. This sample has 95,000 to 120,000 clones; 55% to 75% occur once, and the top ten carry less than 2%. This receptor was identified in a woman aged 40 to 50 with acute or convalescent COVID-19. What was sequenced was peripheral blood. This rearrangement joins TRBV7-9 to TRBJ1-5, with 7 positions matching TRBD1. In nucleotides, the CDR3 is TGTGCCAGCAGCTTAGATGGGACAGAGGGGCAGCCCCAGCATTTT. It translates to CASSLDGTEGQPQHF. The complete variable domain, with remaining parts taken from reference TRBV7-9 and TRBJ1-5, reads DTGVSQNPRHKITKRGQNVTFRCDPISEHNRLYWYRQTLGQGPEFLTYFQNEAQLEKSRLLSDRFSAERPKGSFSTLEIQRTEQGDSAMYLCASSLDGTEGQPQHFGDGTRLSIL.